Sequencing of this TCR beta chain was carried out in a study of metastatic and nonmetastatic thyroid tumors. Across the study: For malignant and benign thyroid patients, tumor or nodule tissue and blood were the sources whose repertoires were compared.

Original processing methods: The study built a papillary thyroid cancer distant-metastasis classifier from CDR3 differences across clinicopathological groups. TCRdb re-analyzed the PCR reads through MiXCR. For this entry, the V and J calls and clone size follow TCRdb and not the study's own pipeline. The repertoire includes about 14,000 clones, approximately 12% of them detected once, and roughly 15% sits in the top ten. The ends lost 0 bases at V and 7 bases at J; junction bases unmatched: 5. The CDR3 totals 14 residues. CDR1 DFQATT and CDR2 SNEGSKA come from the germline V gene (reference sequence). This clone is labeled medium-sized (0.01 to 0.1%). No treatment had been given to any patient before thyroid surgery.

Source material: blood. The sequence derives from a female donor with papillary thyroid cancer or a benign thyroid nodule (not recorded which). Some clones in this sample may be carry-over from other donors' samples. The chain employs TRBV20-1 and TRBJ1-2; TRBD1 agrees at 10 bases. CDR3 in amino acids: CSARDRQGASGYTF. The CDR3 region has the DNA TGCAGTGCTAGAGATCGACAGGGGGCGTCTGGCTACACCTTC.